This T cell receptor beta chain was found in a study of T-cell memory formation after mild COVID-19. Study-level points and caveats: Proof of SARS-CoV-2 specificity was absent for the second-wave clones that crested on day 37. Among CD4+ contracting clones, most were CM and EM, and CD8+ ones EMRA. That cross-reactive memory joined was suggested by some responding clones appearing in pre-infection memory.

Germline lookup yields CDR1 KGHSH and CDR2 LQKENI. This CDR3 contains 15 residues. Trimming stripped 5 bases from V and 5 bases from J, with 16 bases between. As for this clonotype: The antigen remains unidentified.

Constant-segment primers were used for 5'RACE, and the resulting TCR alpha and TCR beta cDNA libraries carried sample barcodes and UMIs. TCRdb ran MiXCR on the 5' RACE reads and lists one entry per CDR3 protein. The sample includes 250,000 to 350,000 distinct CDR3 sequences, 15% to 20% of them seen just once. The source is a man younger than 30 who had mild COVID-19 (a few samples of this study predate the infection). Cell type and time point are not known. The sequencing sample was made of PBMCs or a T cell subset sorted from them (not recorded which). The chain employs TRBV18 and TRBJ1-5; D is perhaps TRBD1 (6 bases). The DNA for the CDR3 is TGTGCCAGCTCAGCAGCAGGGGCTTCCTATCAGCCCCAGCATTTT. This gives the protein CASSAAGASYQPQHF. Complete variable domain (other parts from reference TRBV18 and TRBJ1-5): NAGVMQNPRHLVRRRGQEARLRCSPMKGHSHVYWYRQLPEEGLKFMVYLQKENIIDESGMPKERFSAEFPKEGPSILRIQQVVRGDSAAYFCASSAAGASYQPQHFGDGTRLSIL.